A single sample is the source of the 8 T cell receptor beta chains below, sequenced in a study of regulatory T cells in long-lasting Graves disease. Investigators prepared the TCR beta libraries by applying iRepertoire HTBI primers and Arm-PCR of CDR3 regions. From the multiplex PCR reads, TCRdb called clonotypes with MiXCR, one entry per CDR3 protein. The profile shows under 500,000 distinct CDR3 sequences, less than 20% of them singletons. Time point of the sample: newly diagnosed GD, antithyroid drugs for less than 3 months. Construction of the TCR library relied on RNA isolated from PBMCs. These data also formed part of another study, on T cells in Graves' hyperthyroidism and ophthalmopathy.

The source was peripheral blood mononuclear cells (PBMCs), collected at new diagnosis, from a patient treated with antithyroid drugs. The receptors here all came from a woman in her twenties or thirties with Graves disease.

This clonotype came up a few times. The CDR3 nucleotides read TGTGCCAGCAGCTTGTTAGGGAGCTCCTATAATTCACCCCTCCACTTT. This sequence encodes CASSLLGSSYNSPLHF. The chain combines TRBV5-5 with TRBJ1-6; D gene ambiguous. The CDR3 is made up of 16 amino acids. Germline lookup yields CDR1 SGHKS and CDR2 YYEKEE (reference sequence). Trimming pared 1 base from V and 0 bases from J, leaving 8 bases between.

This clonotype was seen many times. The DNA for the CDR3 is TGTGCCAGCAGCCCGTCGGGACAGAGACACTACGAGCAGTACTTC. It yields the protein CASSPSGQRHYEQYF. The J gene is TRBJ2-7, the V gene TRBV3-1; TRBD1 matches at 7 bases. With 4 bases clipped from V and 3 bases from J, the junction kept 9 bases outside the gene matches. Germline lookup yields CDR1 LGHDT and CDR2 YNNKEL (reference sequence). The CDR3 loop spans 15 amino acids.

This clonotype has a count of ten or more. The CDR3 loop is CASSDRGQSNTGELFF. The DNA for the CDR3 is TGTGCCAGCAGTGACCGGGGACAGTCGAACACCGGGGAGCTGTTTTTT. The chain uses TRBV2 and TRBJ2-2, with 7 bases aligning to TRBD1. Germline V CDR1 and CDR2: SNHLY, FYNNEI. This CDR3 has 16 residues. V lost 3 bases, J lost 0 bases, and 4 bases stayed unmatched. Looking up the rest from reference TRBV2 and TRBJ2-2 gives the full variable domain: EPEVTQTPSHQVTQMGQEVILRCVPISNHLYFYWYRQILGQKVEFLVSFYNNEISEKSEIFDDQFSVERPDGSNFTLKIRSTKLEDSAMYFCASSDRGQSNTGELFFGEGSRLTVL.

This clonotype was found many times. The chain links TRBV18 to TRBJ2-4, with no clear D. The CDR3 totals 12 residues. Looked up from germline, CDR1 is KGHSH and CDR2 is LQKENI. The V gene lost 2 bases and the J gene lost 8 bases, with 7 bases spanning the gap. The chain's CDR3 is CASSPGNHIQYF. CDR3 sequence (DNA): TGTGCCAGCTCACCAGGGAATCACATTCAGTACTTC.

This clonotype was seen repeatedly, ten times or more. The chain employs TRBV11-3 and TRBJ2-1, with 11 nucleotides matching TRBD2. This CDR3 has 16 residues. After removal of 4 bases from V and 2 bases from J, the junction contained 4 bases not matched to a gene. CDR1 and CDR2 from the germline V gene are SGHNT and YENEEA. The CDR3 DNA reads TGTGCCAGCAGCTCGGGGACTAGCGGTCCCTACAATGAGCAGTTCTTC. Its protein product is CASSSGTSGPYNEQFF.

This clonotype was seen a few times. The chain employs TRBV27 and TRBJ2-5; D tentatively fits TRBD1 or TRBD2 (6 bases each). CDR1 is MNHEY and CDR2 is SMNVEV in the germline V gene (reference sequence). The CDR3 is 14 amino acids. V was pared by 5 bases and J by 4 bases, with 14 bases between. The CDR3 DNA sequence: TGTGCCAGCAGTGGGGGGACATACATAGAGACCCAGTACTTC. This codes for CASSGGTYIETQYF.

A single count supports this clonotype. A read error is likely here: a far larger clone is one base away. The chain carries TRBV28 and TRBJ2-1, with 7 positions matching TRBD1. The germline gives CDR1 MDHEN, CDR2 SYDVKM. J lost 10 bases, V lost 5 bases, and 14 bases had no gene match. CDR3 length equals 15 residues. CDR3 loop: CASSPNRGAGFEQFF. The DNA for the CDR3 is TGTGCCAGCAGTCCTAACAGGGGCGCCGGGTTCGAGCAGTTCTTC.

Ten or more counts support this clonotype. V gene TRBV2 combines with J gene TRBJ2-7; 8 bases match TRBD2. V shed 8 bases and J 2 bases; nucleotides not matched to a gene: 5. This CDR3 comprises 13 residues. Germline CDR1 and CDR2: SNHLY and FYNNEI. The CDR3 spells CASLAGRTYEQYF. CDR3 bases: TGTGCCAGCTTAGCGGGAAGAACCTACGAGCAGTACTTC.